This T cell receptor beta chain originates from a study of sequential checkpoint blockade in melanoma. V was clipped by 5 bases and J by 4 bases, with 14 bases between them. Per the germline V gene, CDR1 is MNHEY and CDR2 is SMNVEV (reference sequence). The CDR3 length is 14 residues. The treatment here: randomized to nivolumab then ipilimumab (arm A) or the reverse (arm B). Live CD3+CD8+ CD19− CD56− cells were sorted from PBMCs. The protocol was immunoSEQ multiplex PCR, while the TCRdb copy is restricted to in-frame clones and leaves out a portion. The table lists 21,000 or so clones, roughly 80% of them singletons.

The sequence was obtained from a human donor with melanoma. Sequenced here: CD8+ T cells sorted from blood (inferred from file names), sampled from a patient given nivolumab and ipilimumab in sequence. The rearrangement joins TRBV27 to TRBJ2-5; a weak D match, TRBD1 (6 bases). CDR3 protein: CASSPMGATETQYF. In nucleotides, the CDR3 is TGTGCCAGCAGTCCCATGGGGGCTACAGAGACCCAGTACTTC.